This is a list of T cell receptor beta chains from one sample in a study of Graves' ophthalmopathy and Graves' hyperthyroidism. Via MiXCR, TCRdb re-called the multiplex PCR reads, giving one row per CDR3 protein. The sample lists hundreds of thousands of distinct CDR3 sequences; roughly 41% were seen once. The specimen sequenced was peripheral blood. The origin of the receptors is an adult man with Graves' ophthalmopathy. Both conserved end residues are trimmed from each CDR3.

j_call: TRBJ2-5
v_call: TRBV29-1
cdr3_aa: SSRRAGGPGLETQY

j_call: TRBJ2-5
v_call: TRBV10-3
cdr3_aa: AISVRNGTQY

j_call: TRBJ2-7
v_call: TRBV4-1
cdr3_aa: ASSQGRLAYEQY

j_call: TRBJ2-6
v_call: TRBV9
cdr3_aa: ASSVEGLA

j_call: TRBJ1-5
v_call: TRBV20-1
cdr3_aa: SARTAFNQPQH

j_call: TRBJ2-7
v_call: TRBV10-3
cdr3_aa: VSNPSDSYEQY

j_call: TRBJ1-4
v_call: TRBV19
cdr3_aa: AGRQEEKLF

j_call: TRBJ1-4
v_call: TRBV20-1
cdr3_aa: SARGTPEGGKLF

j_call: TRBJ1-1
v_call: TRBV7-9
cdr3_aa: ASSVGITEAF

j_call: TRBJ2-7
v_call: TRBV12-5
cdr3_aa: ASGLGLAGSSYEQY

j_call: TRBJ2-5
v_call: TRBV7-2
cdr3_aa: ASSLNGRNQETQY

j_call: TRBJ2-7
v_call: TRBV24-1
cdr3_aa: ATSRDRVDEQY

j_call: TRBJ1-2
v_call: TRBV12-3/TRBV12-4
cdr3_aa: ASSIRTGGAFPG

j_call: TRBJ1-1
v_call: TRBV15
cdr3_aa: ATSRDSRAHEAF

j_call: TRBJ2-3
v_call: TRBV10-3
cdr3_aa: AISDSGGRGDTQY

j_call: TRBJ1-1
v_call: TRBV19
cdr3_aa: ASTGQGTEAF

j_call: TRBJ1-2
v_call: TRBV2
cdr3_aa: ASSLKGQFYGYT

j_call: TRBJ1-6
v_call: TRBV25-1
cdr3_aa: ASSGWGFCASSFTVNSPLH

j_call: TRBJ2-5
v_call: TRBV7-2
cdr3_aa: ASSLVSGGQETQY

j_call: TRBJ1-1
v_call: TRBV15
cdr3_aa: ATSRTPTGTGAF

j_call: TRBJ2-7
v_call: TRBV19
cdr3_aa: ASSIDRAGFYEQY

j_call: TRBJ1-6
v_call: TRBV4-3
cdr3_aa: ASSQDLQPGSPLH

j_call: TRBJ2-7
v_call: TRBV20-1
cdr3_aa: SAPVGGRGYEQY

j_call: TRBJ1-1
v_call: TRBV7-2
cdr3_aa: ASSPLLPRTEAF

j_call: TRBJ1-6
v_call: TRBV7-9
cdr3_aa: ASSLVGTADSPLH